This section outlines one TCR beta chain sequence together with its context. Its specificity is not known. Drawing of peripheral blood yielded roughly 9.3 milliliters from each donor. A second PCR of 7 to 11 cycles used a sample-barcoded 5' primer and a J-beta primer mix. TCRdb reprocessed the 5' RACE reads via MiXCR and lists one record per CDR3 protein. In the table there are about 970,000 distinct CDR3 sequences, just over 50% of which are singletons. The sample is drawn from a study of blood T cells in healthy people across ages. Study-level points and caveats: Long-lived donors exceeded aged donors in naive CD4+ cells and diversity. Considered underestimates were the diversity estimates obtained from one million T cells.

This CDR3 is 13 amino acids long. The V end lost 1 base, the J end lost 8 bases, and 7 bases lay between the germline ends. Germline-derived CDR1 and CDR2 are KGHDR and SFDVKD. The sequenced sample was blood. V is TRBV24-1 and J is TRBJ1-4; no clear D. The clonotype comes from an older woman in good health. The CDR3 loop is CATSDFSAEKLFF. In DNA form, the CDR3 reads TGTGCCACCAGTGATTTTTCGGCCGAAAAACTGTTTTTT.